This TCR beta chain was captured in a study of blood T cells in healthy people across ages. Findings of the study overall: There were more naive CD4+ cells and higher diversity in long-lived donors than in aged donors. Per million T cells, TCR beta diversity dropped roughly linearly as age increased.

In germline, CDR1 is KGHDR, CDR2 SFDVKD. CDR3 length: 14 residues. The V gene end was trimmed by 1 base and the J gene end by 5 bases; junction bases not matched to a gene: 1. As to this clonotype: Antigen: not known.

With a J-beta primer mix and a sample-barcoded 5' primer, a second PCR ran about 6 to 11 cycles. Each CDR3 protein is one row after TCRdb ran MiXCR on the 5' RACE reads. This table has around 500,000 distinct CDR3 sequences, around a quarter appearing once. These records were also assigned to another study, of T cells of mothers and their children. That investigation notes: Reads recorded for TCR beta CDR3 numbered over 8 million per mother and about 3 million per child.

The chain combines TRBV24-1 with TRBJ2-3, with TRBD2 matching 8 bases. Material for sequencing was blood. The TCR comes from a boy aged 2-15 years in good health. In nucleotides, the CDR3 is TGTGCCACCAGTGATTTAACTAGCGGAGATACGCAGTATTTT. The encoded protein is CATSDLTSGDTQYF.